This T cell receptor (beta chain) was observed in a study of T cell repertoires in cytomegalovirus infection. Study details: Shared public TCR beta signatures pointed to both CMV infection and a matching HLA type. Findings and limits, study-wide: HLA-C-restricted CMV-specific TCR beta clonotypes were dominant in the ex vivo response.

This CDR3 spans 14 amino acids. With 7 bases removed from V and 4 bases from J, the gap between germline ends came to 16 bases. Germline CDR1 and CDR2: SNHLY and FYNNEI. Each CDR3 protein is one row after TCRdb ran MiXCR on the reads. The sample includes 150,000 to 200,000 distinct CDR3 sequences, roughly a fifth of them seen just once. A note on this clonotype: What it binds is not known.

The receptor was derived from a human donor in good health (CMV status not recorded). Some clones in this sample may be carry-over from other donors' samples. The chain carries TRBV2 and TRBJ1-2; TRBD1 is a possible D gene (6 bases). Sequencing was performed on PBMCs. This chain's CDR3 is CASIPRGLGYGYTF. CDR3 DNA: TGTGCCAGCATTCCCAGGGGATTGGGCTATGGCTACACCTTC.